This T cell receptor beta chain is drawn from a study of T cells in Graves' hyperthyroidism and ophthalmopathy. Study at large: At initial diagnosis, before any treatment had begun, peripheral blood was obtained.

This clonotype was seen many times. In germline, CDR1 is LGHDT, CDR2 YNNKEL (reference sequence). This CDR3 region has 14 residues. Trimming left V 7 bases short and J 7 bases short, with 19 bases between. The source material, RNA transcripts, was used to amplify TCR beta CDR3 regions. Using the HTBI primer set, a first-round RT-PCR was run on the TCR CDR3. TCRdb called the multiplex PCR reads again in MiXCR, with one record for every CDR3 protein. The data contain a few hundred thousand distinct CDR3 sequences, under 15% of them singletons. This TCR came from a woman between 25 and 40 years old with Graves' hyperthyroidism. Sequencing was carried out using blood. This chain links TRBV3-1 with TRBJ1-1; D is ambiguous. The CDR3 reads CASTSYVGTSEAFF. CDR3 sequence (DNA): TGTGCCAGCACCTCATATGTAGGTACAAGTGAAGCTTTCTTT.